Listed below are T cell receptor beta chains from one sample, sequenced in a study of T cell responses to AZD1222 COVID-19 vaccine. The method was immunoSEQ multiplex PCR; TCRdb's version includes in-frame clones alone and lacks a portion of them. The sample contains just over 20,000 clones, roughly 80% of which appear only once. The specimen was peripheral blood, collected on day 0 of AZD1222 vaccination. All receptors come from an adult in good health. Both conserved end residues are part of each CDR3. Fields, in order: D gene, V gene, J gene, clone size, CDR3 protein, CDR3 DNA. A D gene is named only where the DNA matches it firmly. Clone size is shown for a subset of rows, as once, few, many or a class of expanded clone.

d_call: TRBD1
v_call: TRBV5-4
j_call: TRBJ2-5
clone_size: -
cdr3_aa: CASSLVGTEQETQYF
cdr3_nt: TGTGCCAGCAGCTTGGTAGGGACAGAGCAAGAGACCCAGTACTTC

d_call: -
v_call: TRBV6-5
j_call: TRBJ1-2
clone_size: -
cdr3_aa: CASSSTARAGYTF
cdr3_nt: TGTGCCAGCAGTTCGACTGCGCGCGCGGGCTACACCTTC

d_call: -
v_call: TRBV5-6
j_call: TRBJ1-2
clone_size: -
cdr3_aa: CASSGGWEHGYTF
cdr3_nt: TGTGCCAGCAGCGGCGGATGGGAGCATGGCTACACCTTC

d_call: TRBD1
v_call: TRBV6-5
j_call: TRBJ1-2
clone_size: -
cdr3_aa: CASSLTGTYGYTF
cdr3_nt: TGTGCCAGCAGTCTGACAGGGACTTACGGCTACACCTTC

d_call: -
v_call: TRBV7-9
j_call: TRBJ1-5
clone_size: -
cdr3_aa: CASSSGGTAANQPQHF
cdr3_nt: TGTGCCAGCAGCTCGGGGGGGACCGCTGCCAATCAGCCCCAGCATTTT

d_call: TRBD1
v_call: TRBV7-2
j_call: TRBJ1-2
clone_size: few
cdr3_aa: CASSLGGQDYGYTF
cdr3_nt: TGTGCCAGCAGCTTAGGAGGACAGGACTATGGCTACACCTTC

d_call: TRBD1
v_call: TRBV5-1
j_call: TRBJ1-6
clone_size: -
cdr3_aa: CASSLDRGSNSPLHF
cdr3_nt: TGCGCCAGCAGCTTGGACAGGGGTAGTAATTCACCCCTCCACTTT

d_call: TRBD1
v_call: TRBV19
j_call: TRBJ1-5
clone_size: -
cdr3_aa: CASSLDRNQPQHF
cdr3_nt: TGTGCCAGTAGTCTGGACAGGAATCAGCCCCAGCATTTT

d_call: TRBD2
v_call: TRBV6-1
j_call: TRBJ2-3
clone_size: few
cdr3_aa: CASSEATSGRATDTQYF
cdr3_nt: TGTGCCAGCAGTGAAGCAACGAGCGGGAGGGCCACAGATACGCAGTATTTT

d_call: -
v_call: TRBV6-5
j_call: TRBJ1-1
clone_size: -
cdr3_aa: CASSPNGAEAFF
cdr3_nt: TGTGCCAGCAGCCCCAATGGTGCTGAAGCTTTCTTT

d_call: TRBD1
v_call: TRBV28
j_call: TRBJ2-7
clone_size: -
cdr3_aa: CASSMTNRGEQYF
cdr3_nt: TGTGCCAGCAGCATGACTAACAGGGGAGAGCAGTACTTC

d_call: -
v_call: TRBV5-6
j_call: TRBJ2-7
clone_size: -
cdr3_aa: CASRNYRAPSYEQYF
cdr3_nt: TGTGCCAGCAGGAACTACAGAGCCCCATCCTACGAGCAGTACTTC

d_call: TRBD1
v_call: TRBV7-9
j_call: TRBJ1-1
clone_size: few
cdr3_aa: CASRNQGGNTEAFF
cdr3_nt: TGTGCCAGCAGAAATCAGGGGGGGAACACTGAAGCTTTCTTT

d_call: -
v_call: TRBV10-3
j_call: TRBJ2-4
clone_size: -
cdr3_aa: CAISDSVGGLAKNIQYF
cdr3_nt: TGTGCCATCAGTGATAGTGTAGGGGGGTTAGCCAAAAACATTCAGTACTTC

d_call: -
v_call: TRBV3-1/TRBV3-2
j_call: TRBJ2-1
clone_size: once
cdr3_aa: CASSHWVLDNEQFF
cdr3_nt: TGTGCCAGCAGCCACTGGGTGCTGGACAATGAGCAGTTCTTC

d_call: -
v_call: TRBV5-1
j_call: TRBJ1-2
clone_size: -
cdr3_aa: CASSLSGEKPNYGYTF
cdr3_nt: TGCGCCAGCAGCTTATCGGGGGAGAAGCCTAACTATGGCTACACCTTC

d_call: -
v_call: TRBV3-1/TRBV3-2
j_call: TRBJ2-7
clone_size: -
cdr3_aa: CASSQVGTPYEQYF
cdr3_nt: TGTGCCAGCAGCCAAGTAGGCACGCCCTACGAGCAGTACTTC

d_call: TRBD1
v_call: TRBV7-9
j_call: TRBJ2-2
clone_size: -
cdr3_aa: CASSPGTGVNGELFF
cdr3_nt: TGTGCCAGCAGCCCCGGGACAGGGGTGAACGGGGAGCTGTTTTTT

d_call: -
v_call: TRBV7-9
j_call: TRBJ1-2
clone_size: -
cdr3_aa: CASSPPGSGDGYTF
cdr3_nt: TGTGCCAGCAGCCCTCCAGGGTCCGGCGATGGCTACACCTTC

d_call: -
v_call: TRBV12-3/TRBV12-4
j_call: TRBJ1-5
clone_size: -
cdr3_aa: CASSLQLGAPQHF
cdr3_nt: TGTGCCAGCAGTTTACAGCTCGGGGCGCCCCAGCATTTT

d_call: TRBD1
v_call: TRBV27
j_call: TRBJ2-3
clone_size: -
cdr3_aa: CASSTGQDYTDTQYF
cdr3_nt: TGTGCCAGCAGTACGGGACAGGACTACACAGATACGCAGTATTTT

d_call: -
v_call: TRBV19
j_call: TRBJ1-4
clone_size: -
cdr3_aa: CASSPPGHRNEKLFF
cdr3_nt: TGTGCCAGTAGTCCCCCGGGACACCGTAATGAAAAACTGTTTTTT

d_call: TRBD2
v_call: TRBV5-1
j_call: TRBJ2-5
clone_size: -
cdr3_aa: CASSRGLEETQYF
cdr3_nt: TGCGCCAGCAGCCGGGGACTAGAAGAGACCCAGTACTTC

d_call: TRBD2
v_call: TRBV7-7
j_call: TRBJ2-5
clone_size: -
cdr3_aa: CASRSSSGSFETQYF
cdr3_nt: TGTGCTAGCAGATCCAGTAGCGGGAGTTTTGAGACCCAGTACTTC

d_call: TRBD1
v_call: TRBV28
j_call: TRBJ1-6
clone_size: few
cdr3_aa: CASSSPGQGNSPLHF
cdr3_nt: TGTGCCAGCAGTTCACCGGGACAGGGTAATTCACCCCTCCACTTT

d_call: -
v_call: TRBV7-9
j_call: TRBJ2-5
clone_size: -
cdr3_aa: CASSLGGIIETQYF
cdr3_nt: TGTGCCAGCAGCTTAGGGGGAATTATAGAGACCCAGTACTTC

d_call: -
v_call: TRBV2
j_call: TRBJ2-3
clone_size: -
cdr3_aa: CATAAGSTSTDTQYF
cdr3_nt: TGTGCCACCGCGGCAGGTTCAACTAGCACAGATACGCAGTATTTT

d_call: -
v_call: TRBV7-3
j_call: TRBJ2-1
clone_size: -
cdr3_aa: CASSLDSGAYNEQFF
cdr3_nt: TGTGCCAGCAGCTTAGATTCAGGGGCCTACAATGAGCAGTTCTTC

d_call: -
v_call: TRBV6-5
j_call: TRBJ1-2
clone_size: -
cdr3_aa: CASSYSQGNYGYTF
cdr3_nt: TGTGCCAGCAGTTACTCTCAGGGCAACTATGGCTACACCTTC

d_call: TRBD1
v_call: TRBV7-8
j_call: TRBJ1-2
clone_size: -
cdr3_aa: CASSLIETGGYGYTF
cdr3_nt: TGTGCCAGCAGCTTAATCGAGACAGGGGGCTATGGCTACACCTTC

d_call: -
v_call: TRBV5-5
j_call: TRBJ2-3
clone_size: -
cdr3_aa: CASSLVFSTDTQYF
cdr3_nt: TGTGCCAGCAGCTTGGTCTTTAGCACAGATACGCAGTATTTT

d_call: -
v_call: TRBV19
j_call: TRBJ1-5
clone_size: -
cdr3_aa: CASSIEGTGSYSNQPQHF
cdr3_nt: TGTGCCAGTAGTATAGAGGGTACAGGTTCCTATAGCAATCAGCCCCAGCATTTT

d_call: -
v_call: TRBV28
j_call: TRBJ2-7
clone_size: -
cdr3_aa: CASSFGAGEQYF
cdr3_nt: TGTGCCAGCAGCTTTGGGGCAGGCGAGCAGTACTTC

d_call: -
v_call: TRBV3-1/TRBV3-2
j_call: TRBJ1-2
clone_size: -
cdr3_aa: CASSPQSDSNYGYTF
cdr3_nt: TGTGCCAGCAGCCCGCAATCCGACAGTAACTATGGCTACACCTTC

d_call: -
v_call: TRBV5-6
j_call: TRBJ1-4
clone_size: -
cdr3_aa: CASSRGDLNEKLFF
cdr3_nt: TGTGCCAGCAGTCGGGGAGATCTAAATGAAAAACTGTTTTTT

d_call: -
v_call: TRBV9
j_call: TRBJ2-2
clone_size: -
cdr3_aa: CASSLRGHGTSSANTGELFF
cdr3_nt: TGTGCCAGCAGCCTACGCGGACACGGGACTTCGTCTGCGAACACCGGGGAGCTGTTTTTT

d_call: -
v_call: TRBV7-9
j_call: TRBJ1-3
clone_size: -
cdr3_aa: CASSLIVAGNTIYF
cdr3_nt: TGTGCCAGCAGCTTAATCGTCGCGGGAAACACCATATATTTT

d_call: -
v_call: TRBV7-9
j_call: TRBJ2-1
clone_size: -
cdr3_aa: CASSSSLAGFRNEQFF
cdr3_nt: TGTGCCAGCAGCTCGTCCTTGGCGGGGTTTAGGAATGAGCAGTTCTTC

d_call: TRBD2
v_call: TRBV3-1/TRBV3-2
j_call: TRBJ2-1
clone_size: -
cdr3_aa: CASSAPGTSGSGEQFF
cdr3_nt: TGTGCCAGCAGCGCCCCCGGGACTAGCGGGAGCGGTGAGCAGTTCTTC

d_call: -
v_call: TRBV19
j_call: TRBJ1-1
clone_size: -
cdr3_aa: CASSIGSGANTEAFF
cdr3_nt: TGTGCCAGTAGTATTGGGTCAGGGGCGAACACTGAAGCTTTCTTT

d_call: TRBD2
v_call: TRBV7-9
j_call: TRBJ2-1
clone_size: -
cdr3_aa: CASSLVPWTSGRGNEQFF
cdr3_nt: TGTGCCAGCAGCTTAGTCCCTTGGACTAGCGGGAGAGGTAATGAGCAGTTCTTC

d_call: -
v_call: TRBV6-2/TRBV6-3
j_call: TRBJ2-4
clone_size: -
cdr3_aa: CASSYDSLAKNIQYF
cdr3_nt: TGTGCCAGCAGTTATGACAGCCTAGCCAAAAACATTCAGTACTTC

d_call: -
v_call: TRBV14
j_call: TRBJ2-1
clone_size: -
cdr3_aa: CASSPQPGNEQFF
cdr3_nt: TGTGCCAGCAGCCCACAACCTGGCAATGAGCAGTTCTTC

d_call: -
v_call: TRBV4-2
j_call: TRBJ1-6
clone_size: few
cdr3_aa: CASSQPGRGVNSPLHF
cdr3_nt: TGTGCCAGCAGCCAGCCTGGGCGGGGGGTCAATTCACCCCTCCACTTT

d_call: TRBD2
v_call: TRBV18
j_call: TRBJ2-7
clone_size: -
cdr3_aa: CASSPAGTSSYEQYF
cdr3_nt: TGTGCCAGCTCACCAGCAGGGACTAGTTCCTACGAGCAGTACTTC

d_call: TRBD2
v_call: TRBV7-3
j_call: TRBJ2-1
clone_size: -
cdr3_aa: CASSLMSGGDNNEQFF
cdr3_nt: TGTGCCAGCAGCTTAATGTCCGGGGGGGATAACAATGAGCAGTTCTTC

d_call: TRBD1
v_call: TRBV6-6
j_call: TRBJ2-7
clone_size: -
cdr3_aa: CASSPPGQGSYEQYF
cdr3_nt: TGTGCCAGCAGTCCTCCGGGACAGGGGAGCTACGAGCAGTACTTC

d_call: -
v_call: TRBV7-2
j_call: TRBJ1-5
clone_size: once
cdr3_aa: CASSLIGTGTYSNQPQHF
cdr3_nt: TGTGCCAGCAGCTTAATTGGAACAGGGACCTATAGCAATCAGCCCCAGCATTTT

d_call: TRBD2
v_call: TRBV6-5
j_call: TRBJ2-3
clone_size: few
cdr3_aa: CASRAGGDTQYF
cdr3_nt: TGTGCCAGCAGGGCCGGGGGGGATACGCAGTATTTT

d_call: -
v_call: TRBV2
j_call: TRBJ1-1
clone_size: -
cdr3_aa: CASSEGPGNTEAFF
cdr3_nt: TGTGCCAGCAGTGAAGGTCCTGGGAACACTGAAGCTTTCTTT

d_call: -
v_call: TRBV7-9
j_call: TRBJ2-5
clone_size: -
cdr3_aa: CASPPGQETQYF
cdr3_nt: TGTGCCAGCCCCCCGGGACAAGAGACCCAGTACTTC